The 28 T cell receptor beta chains reported below all come from one sample, sequenced in a study of blood T cell repertoires in COVID-19. Sequencing was performed with immunoSEQ multiplex PCR; in TCRdb, only in-frame clones are kept and a portion is missing. Here the sample spans 180,000 or so clones, about 85% being singletons. Sequencing was done on a sample of peripheral blood. Source of these receptors: a woman aged 80 or over in a cohort sampled during active or convalescent COVID-19.

The chain employs TRBV7-9 and TRBJ2-3; possibly TRBD2 for D (5 bases). The CDR3 consists of 13 residues. Germline lookup yields CDR1 SEHNR and CDR2 FQNEAQ (reference sequence). V shed 6 bases and J shed 5 bases, with 12 bases lying between them. Here the CDR3 reads CASRLGLIDTQYF. CDR3 sequence (DNA): TGTGCCAGCAGACTCGGACTTATAGATACGCAGTATTTT.

CDR3 protein: CASSLRIGSGGYTF. DNA of the CDR3: TGCGCCAGCAGCCTACGAATTGGGTCGGGTGGCTACACCTTC. The V call is TRBV4-3, the J call TRBJ1-2, with D unresolved. Per germline, CDR1 LGHNA and CDR2 YSLEER. V lost 4 bases and J 7 bases, leaving 16 bases between the germline ends. The CDR3 contains 14 residues.

This chain uses TRBV21-1 with TRBJ1-1; TRBD1 is the table's D call, not checked against the DNA. TRBV21-1 is termed a pseudogene. The CDR3 loop spans 13 amino acids. CDR3 nucleotides: TGTGCCAGCAGCTCTCGAGGGGGCACTGAAGCTTTCTTT. It is translated as CASSSRGGTEAFF.

The chain recombines TRBV4-1 with TRBJ2-1, with 7 bases identical to TRBD2. Germline trimming cut 3 bases from V and 8 bases from J; bases unmatched to any gene: 4. Per germline, CDR1 MGHRA and CDR2 YSYEKL. This CDR3 contains 13 residues. Here the CDR3 DNA reads TGCGCCAGCAGCCATAGGACTAGTTATGAGCAGTTCTTC. This sequence encodes CASSHRTSYEQFF.

The chain has TRBV5-1 and TRBJ1-3; maybe TRBD1 (5 bases). Germline CDR1 reads SGHRS; CDR2 reads YFSETQ. This CDR3 is built from 14 residues. Trimming left V 3 bases short and J 0 bases short, with 7 bases between. CDR3 protein: CASSSGDSGNTIYF. The CDR3 DNA follows: TGCGCCAGCAGCTCGGGGGACTCTGGAAACACCATATATTTT.

The rearrangement joins TRBV7-9 to TRBJ1-5, with a possible D match to TRBD1 (6 bases). V was clipped by 3 bases and J by 2 bases, with 11 bases between them. This CDR3 contains 15 residues. CDR1 and CDR2 (germline): SEHNR, FQNEAQ (reference sequence). This chain's CDR3 is CASSFGRGGNQPQHF. DNA of the CDR3: TGTGCCAGCAGCTTCGGCAGGGGAGGCAATCAGCCCCAGCATTTT.

The gene calls are TRBV29-1 and TRBJ2-7; 9 nucleotides match TRBD1. This CDR3 spans 16 amino acids. The germline gives CDR1 SQVTM, CDR2 ANQGSEA. V shed 4 bases and J 3 bases; nucleotides not matched to a gene: 13. For the CDR3, the DNA is TGCAGCGTTGGTCCACATTCGGGACAGGGCTTCTACGAGCAGTACTTC. This codes for CSVGPHSGQGFYEQYF.

The chain links TRBV19 to TRBJ2-3; TRBD1 aligns across 8 bases. Germline V gene data show CDR1 as LNHDA and CDR2 as SQIVND (reference sequence). The V segment lost 9 bases and the J segment 5 bases; nucleotides outside the gene matches: 13. This CDR3 is 15 amino acids long. The CDR3: CASSVGQARGDTQYF. CDR3 in DNA: TGTGCCAGCTCGGTGGGACAGGCCCGGGGAGATACGCAGTATTTT.

The V and J genes are TRBV4-1 and TRBJ1-1; 7 bases fit TRBD1. The CDR3 has 14 amino acids. The germline V gene has CDR1 MGHRA and CDR2 YSYEKL. With V trimmed by 4 bases and J by 0 bases, 2 bases remained unmatched. The CDR3 sequence is CASSRQGMNTEAFF. CDR3 coding DNA: TGCGCCAGCAGCCGACAGGGAATGAACACTGAAGCTTTCTTT.

This clone showed up just once. The J gene is TRBJ2-6, the V gene TRBV4-3; 8 bases align to TRBD1. This CDR3 comprises 18 residues. The ends lost 0 bases at V and 0 bases at J; junction bases unmatched: 4. Germline V gives CDR1 LGHNA, CDR2 YSLEER. The CDR3 bases are TGCGCCAGCAGCCAAGACGGGACAGGCAACTCTGGGGCCAACGTCCTGACTTTC. Residues: CASSQDGTGNSGANVLTF.

V usage is TRBV3-1 (or the pseudogene TRBV3-2) and J usage is TRBJ1-4; possible D gene TRBD1, 5 bases. The germline CDR1 and CDR2 sequences are LGHDT and YNNKEL (reference sequence). V dropped 0 bases and J dropped 0 bases, with 8 bases sitting between them. This CDR3 comprises 16 residues. The CDR3 here is CASSQETTATNEKLFF. DNA of the CDR3: TGTGCCAGCAGCCAAGAAACGACAGCAACTAATGAAAAACTGTTTTTT.

The chain couples TRBV5-4 to TRBJ2-7, with 8 positions matching TRBD1. The CDR3 consists of 18 residues. CDR1 and CDR2 (germline): SGHNT, YYREEE (reference sequence). With 3 bases clipped from V and 2 bases from J, the junction kept 16 bases outside the gene matches. The CDR3 sequence is CASSSTGTGRTNAYEQYF. CDR3 nucleotide sequence: TGTGCCAGCAGCTCGACCGGGACAGGTAGAACCAACGCCTACGAGCAGTACTTC.

V and J are TRBV7-9 and TRBJ1-4; D is uncertain. Between the trimmed V and J ends, which lost 1 base and 8 bases, there was a span of 17 bases. Germline V CDR1 and CDR2: SEHNR, FQNEAQ (reference sequence). The CDR3 totals 16 residues. CDR3 coding DNA: TGTGCCAGCAGCTTAGGTGTGTCGGGGTTCGGGGAAAAACTGTTTTTT. As protein: CASSLGVSGFGEKLFF.

The rearrangement joins TRBV19 to TRBJ2-1; 8 nucleotides agree with TRBD2. V lost 7 bases to trimming and J lost 10 bases; unmatched junction nucleotides: 12. The germline V gene has CDR1 LNHDA and CDR2 SQIVND (reference sequence). The CDR3 consists of 14 residues. CDR3 residues: CASKASGSGYEQFF. The CDR3 bases are TGTGCCAGTAAGGCGAGCGGGAGTGGTTACGAGCAGTTCTTC.

This chain connects TRBV24-1 to TRBJ2-2; 10 nucleotides match TRBD1. J was trimmed by 4 bases and V by 3 bases; bases with no gene match: 4. CDR1 is KGHDR, CDR2 SFDVKD, per germline. CDR3 length equals 16 residues. CDR3 residues: CATSDPGQGTTGELFF. DNA of the CDR3: TGTGCCACCAGTGATCCGGGACAGGGGACCACCGGGGAGCTGTTTTTT.

V usage is TRBV30 and J usage is TRBJ1-1; 9 nucleotides agree with TRBD1. The CDR3 runs 14 residues. V was pared by 5 bases and J by 4 bases, with 8 bases of the junction left unmatched. Germline V gene sequence: CDR1 GTSNPN, CDR2 SVGIG (reference sequence). CDR3 loop: CAWVHPGQGTEAFF. Written as DNA, the CDR3 is TGTGCCTGGGTCCACCCGGGACAGGGCACTGAAGCTTTCTTT.

The rearrangement links TRBV27 to TRBJ1-2; D call uncertain. Germline assignment: CDR1 MNHEY and CDR2 SMNVEV (reference sequence). This CDR3 region has 13 residues. The germline V and J ends were trimmed by 8 bases and 3 bases, with 13 bases remaining between them. The CDR3 loop reads CASGPSNYYGYTF. The DNA for the CDR3 is TGTGCCAGCGGTCCGTCCAACTACTATGGCTACACCTTC.

CDR3 DNA sequence: TGTGCCAGCTCACCATGGCGGACAGATAGCAATCAGCCCCAGCATTTT. Translating it yields CASSPWRTDSNQPQHF. This chain joins TRBV18 and TRBJ1-5; D may be TRBD1 (6 bases). This CDR3 region has 16 residues. Germline loops: CDR1 KGHSH, CDR2 LQKENI. Trimming pared 2 bases from V and 0 bases from J, leaving 11 bases between. The whole variable domain, filled in from reference TRBV18 and TRBJ1-5, reads NAGVMQNPRHLVRRRGQEARLRCSPMKGHSHVYWYRQLPEEGLKFMVYLQKENIIDESGMPKERFSAEFPKEGPSILRIQQVVRGDSAAYFCASSPWRTDSNQPQHFGDGTRLSIL.

The gene calls are TRBV5-1 and TRBJ1-3; D is unresolved. The CDR3 consists of 16 residues. Trimming cost V 3 bases and J 0 bases, with 13 bases left between them. Germline V gives CDR1 SGHRS, CDR2 YFSETQ. The CDR3 DNA is TGCGCCAGCAGCTCGCAAACCGGAGTCTCTGGAAACACCATATATTTT. It translates to CASSSQTGVSGNTIYF.

This clone has just a few counts. This sequence joins TRBV6-5 and TRBJ1-2, with no clear D. Germline V gene sequence: CDR1 MNHEY, CDR2 SVGAGI. This CDR3 comprises 11 residues. Trimming left V 1 base short and J 7 bases short, with 4 bases between. The CDR3: CASSYYGGYTF. The CDR3 DNA follows: TGTGCCAGCAGTTACTACGGTGGCTACACCTTC.

The chain carries TRBV12-3 or TRBV12-4 and TRBJ2-3; 7 bases line up with TRBD2. The CDR3 sequence is 13 residues long. V gave up 1 base and J gave up 8 bases; unmatched junction bases: 3. CDR3 sequence reads: CASSLVGGLTQYF. CDR3 DNA sequence: TGTGCCAGCAGTTTAGTGGGAGGGCTTACGCAGTATTTT.

The chain carries TRBV5-6 and TRBJ2-1; possible D gene TRBD2, 5 bases. V was trimmed by 0 bases and J by 9 bases, leaving 13 bases between them. Germline V gene lookup returns CDR1 SGHDT and CDR2 YYEEEE. The CDR3 loop spans 14 amino acids. CDR3 nucleotides: TGTGCCAGCAGCTTGGCCTGGAGGCAACTTGAGCAGTTCTTC. It yields the protein CASSLAWRQLEQFF.

The chain uses TRBV28 and TRBJ1-2; possibly TRBD1 for D (6 bases). V was pared by 5 bases and J by 5 bases, with 18 bases between. The CDR3 covers 15 residues. Per germline, CDR1 MDHEN and CDR2 SYDVKM. This CDR3 is CASSPSPHTGYGYTF. The DNA of the CDR3 is TGTGCCAGCAGTCCTAGCCCTCATACAGGGTATGGCTACACCTTC.

The chain links TRBV12-3 or TRBV12-4 to TRBJ2-3; possible D gene TRBD1, 5 bases. There are 12 residues in the CDR3. Trimming took off 1 base at V and 7 bases at J, with 6 bases between the two ends. For the CDR3, the DNA is TGTGCCAGCAGTTTAGAGGGGAATACGCAGTATTTT. This translates into CASSLEGNTQYF.

The chain recombines TRBV28 with TRBJ1-2; D not certain. The CDR3 extends over 14 amino acids. Looked up from germline, CDR1 is MDHEN and CDR2 is SYDVKM. Trimming shortened V by 4 bases and J by 2 bases, and 11 bases separated the two germline ends. The CDR3 DNA follows: TGTGCCAGCAGTTCCAGGACGGGAAACTATGGCTACACCTTC. Amino acid sequence: CASSSRTGNYGYTF.

The chain recombines TRBV4-3 with TRBJ1-3; D ambiguous. V was pared by 0 bases and J by 0 bases, with 12 bases between. CDR3 length equals 17 residues. The germline gives CDR1 LGHNA, CDR2 YSLEER. The CDR3 here is CASSQERFSSSGNTIYF. DNA for the CDR3: TGCGCCAGCAGCCAAGAACGGTTTTCGAGCTCTGGAAACACCATATATTTT.

The CDR3 sequence: CAISESGGAYGYTF. The CDR3 nucleotides read TGTGCCATCAGTGAGTCGGGAGGGGCCTATGGCTACACCTTC. The gene calls are TRBV10-3 and TRBJ1-2; tentatively, D is TRBD1 (5 bases). CDR3 length: 14 amino acids. Deletions cut 0 bases from V and 4 bases from J, with 9 bases between. The germline CDR1 and CDR2 sequences are ENHRY and SYGVKD.

The chain links TRBV5-1 to TRBJ2-6; 11 nucleotides match TRBD1. The length of the CDR3 is 17 residues. The J segment lost 3 bases and the V segment lost 4 bases, leaving 6 bases of the junction unmatched. Per germline, CDR1 SGHRS and CDR2 YFSETQ. CDR3 in amino acids: CASSPRDRGYGANVLTF. Written as DNA, the CDR3 is TGCGCCAGCAGCCCCCGGGACAGGGGGTATGGGGCCAACGTCCTGACTTTC.